This T cell receptor beta chain was recorded in a study of shared clonotypes between healthy human individuals. Germline CDR1 and CDR2: SGHDT and YYEEEE. V lost 2 bases, J lost 5 bases, and 14 bases lay in between. CDR3 length equals 15 residues. This table comes from immunoSEQ multiplex PCR, and its TCRdb copy is limited to in-frame clones, with some not included. Among millions of clones, 93% were seen once, and the ten largest hold about 0.41%. Of note for this clone: Its specificity is not known.

Points from the study as a whole: Sorted-subset sequencing was shown by rarefaction to be incomplete despite large depth.

Sequenced input: naive CD4+ T cells from PBMCs. The subset here: CD45RA+ positively selected. The genes are TRBV5-6 and TRBJ1-3; D unclear. This receptor was obtained from a man between 18 and 35 years old in good health. Some clones in this sample may be carry-over from other donors' samples. CDR3 nucleotides: TGTGCCAGCAGCTTTCGGACCGGGATAAGAAACACCATATATTTT. Translating gives CASSFRTGIRNTIYF.